A selection of T cell receptor beta chains follows, all from one sample in a study of response to subunit inactivated influenza vaccine. MiXCR, run by TCRdb on the RT-PCR reads, gives a single entry per CDR3 protein. The sample lists about 570,000 distinct CDR3 sequences, approximately 10% occurring once. These data were likewise used in another study, on T cells expressing NK-cell markers.

Sequenced here: PBMCs from blood, sampled on the day of vaccination. All receptors derive from a man aged 45-60 years who received an inactivated influenza vaccine. Both conserved end residues are part of each CDR3. Each record gives: clone size, D gene, V gene, J gene, CDR3 protein, CDR3 DNA. D genes are given only for firm matches. Where a row states a size, it is once, few, many or the class of an expanded clone; other rows omit it.

few	-	TRBV12-3/TRBV12-4	TRBJ1-3	CASSLRTMRGNTIYF	TGTGCCAGCAGTTTGCGGACAATGAGGGGAAACACCATATATTTT
once	-	TRBV29-1	TRBJ2-7	CSVEDTKNLQYF	TGCAGCGTTGAAGATACTAAGAATCTGCAGTACTTC
-	TRBD2	TRBV4-3	TRBJ2-1	CASSQDSSVLAGYNEQFF	TGCGCCAGCAGCCAAGATAGTTCGGTTCTAGCGGGATACAATGAGCAGTTCTTC
-	-	TRBV6-5	TRBJ2-3	CASSYRTAADTQYF	TGTGCCAGCAGTTACCGAACGGCAGCAGATACGCAGTATTTT
many	-	TRBV6-1	TRBJ2-7	CASSERGGSYEQYF	TGTGCCAGCAGTGAAAGGGGGGGATCCTACGAGCAGTACTTC
-	TRBD2	TRBV3-1	TRBJ2-1	CASSQDRLAALF	TGTGCCAGCAGCCAAGATCGGCTAGCGGCCCTCTTC
few	-	TRBV27	TRBJ2-2	CASSRDVIGELFF	TGTGCCAGCAGCCGGGACGTCATTGGGGAGCTGTTTTTT
many	TRBD1	TRBV20-1	TRBJ2-7	CSASFGTGAYEQYF	TGCAGTGCTAGCTTCGGGACAGGGGCCTACGAGCAGTACTTC
-	-	TRBV7-2	TRBJ2-5	CASSLGPGSSKETQYF	TGTGCCAGCAGCTTAGGGCCAGGCAGCAGCAAAGAGACCCAGTACTTC
few	-	TRBV4-2	TRBJ1-2	CASSQEPGGGYTF	TGTGCCAGCAGCCAGGAGCCCGGGGGTGGCTACACCTTC
few	-	TRBV5-1	TRBJ2-7	CASSQWAGQGEQYF	TGCGCCAGCAGCCAATGGGCCGGTCAGGGCGAGCAGTACTTC
-	-	TRBV12-3/TRBV12-4	TRBJ2-7	CASGPGATYEQYF	TGTGCCAGCGGTCCGGGGGCGACCTACGAGCAGTACTTC
-	-	TRBV9	TRBJ2-2	CASSVPVPGELFF	TGTGCCAGCAGCGTCCCGGTACCCGGGGAGCTGTTTTTT
few	-	TRBV13	TRBJ2-7	CASSQKQAFGSYEQYF	TGTGCCAGCAGCCAGAAGCAGGCCTTTGGGTCCTACGAGCAGTACTTC
-	TRBD1	TRBV5-1	TRBJ2-1	CASSLSGTGIFYNEQFF	TGCGCCAGCAGCTTGTCAGGGACAGGGATTTTCTACAATGAGCAGTTCTTC
few	-	TRBV24-1	TRBJ2-3	CATSGAVTNQYF	TGTGCCACCAGTGGGGCCGTTACCAACCAGTATTTT
few	TRBD1	TRBV4-3	TRBJ2-7	CASSQDWDRDAIYEQYF	TGCGCCAGCAGCCAAGATTGGGACAGGGACGCCATCTACGAGCAGTACTTC
few	TRBD2	TRBV6-1	TRBJ2-3	CASSGTRSRTDTQYF	TGTGCCAGCAGTGGGACTAGATCTCGGACAGATACGCAGTATTTT
-	TRBD1	TRBV6-5	TRBJ2-3	CASSYSDRGYDTQYF	TGTGCCAGCAGTTACTCGGACAGGGGCTACGATACGCAGTATTTT
many	-	TRBV7-2	TRBJ1-1	CASRRQPNTEAFF	TGTGCCAGCAGGAGACAGCCGAACACTGAAGCTTTCTTT
-	-	TRBV29-1	TRBJ2-7	CSVQDTGSYEQYF	TGCAGCGTCCAAGATACAGGGTCCTACGAGCAGTACTTC
-	-	TRBV10-3	TRBJ2-3	CAISDGLGDTQYF	TGTGCCATCAGTGATGGATTGGGAGATACGCAGTATTTT
many	-	TRBV11-2	TRBJ2-7	CASSLSSGSNYEQYF	TGTGCCAGCAGCTTATCATCGGGGTCCAACTACGAGCAGTACTTC
many	-	TRBV19	TRBJ2-1	CASSSRGYNEQFF	TGTGCCAGTAGTAGCCGGGGGTACAATGAGCAGTTCTTC
many	TRBD2	TRBV20-1	TRBJ2-3	CSARDRLAGATDTQYF	TGCAGTGCTAGAGATCGTCTAGCGGGAGCCACAGATACGCAGTATTTT
many	-	TRBV7-2	TRBJ2-7	CASSLTAGSYEQYF	TGTGCCAGCAGCTTAACTGCAGGTTCCTACGAGCAGTACTTC
-	TRBD1	TRBV5-1	TRBJ2-7	CASSLGRDRGLGEQYF	TGCGCCAGCAGCTTGGGTCGGGACAGGGGGTTAGGCGAGCAGTACTTC
few	TRBD2	TRBV28	TRBJ2-3	CASSSTPGRGADTQYF	TGTGCCAGCAGCTCTACACCGGGGAGGGGCGCAGATACGCAGTATTTT
-	-	TRBV20-1	TRBJ2-3	CSARERQNTDTQYF	TGCAGTGCTAGAGAAAGACAGAACACAGATACGCAGTATTTT
many	-	TRBV6-2/TRBV6-3	TRBJ2-2	CASSYDPVGELFF	TGTGCCAGCAGTTACGATCCAGTCGGGGAGCTGTTTTTT
-	-	TRBV29-1	TRBJ2-5	CSVEVAGAYQETQYF	TGCAGCGTTGAAGTGGCAGGGGCATACCAAGAGACCCAGTACTTC
-	-	TRBV20-1	TRBJ2-1	CSARDNSGNEQFF	TGCAGTGCTAGAGATAATTCCGGGAATGAGCAGTTCTTC
few	TRBD1	TRBV7-2	TRBJ2-7	CASSPRGQAGEQYF	TGTGCCAGCAGCCCGCGTGGACAGGCGGGCGAGCAGTACTTC
many	-	TRBV5-1	TRBJ2-3	CASSPDTDTQYF	TGCGCCAGCAGCCCCGACACAGATACGCAGTATTTT
few	TRBD1	TRBV7-9	TRBJ2-2	CASSVGQLVTGELFF	TGTGCCAGCAGCGTGGGACAGCTGGTCACCGGGGAGCTGTTTTTT
-	-	TRBV4-3	TRBJ2-1	CASSPKQQVSYNEQFF	TGCGCCAGCAGCCCTAAACAACAGGTCTCCTACAATGAGCAGTTCTTC
-	TRBD1	TRBV19	TRBJ2-7	CASSTRQGVNEQYF	TGTGCCAGTAGTACGAGACAGGGGGTCAACGAGCAGTACTTC
-	TRBD1	TRBV29-1	TRBJ2-3	CSVVGQGSGVTQYF	TGCAGCGTTGTGGGACAGGGGTCCGGGGTTACGCAGTATTTT
few	TRBD1	TRBV12-3/TRBV12-4	TRBJ2-7	CASSSTRTGTPYF	TGTGCCAGCAGTTCGACGCGGACAGGGACCCCGTACTTC
few	-	TRBV5-1	TRBJ2-1	CASSLMASNEQFF	TGCGCCAGCAGCTTGATGGCCAGCAATGAGCAGTTCTTC
many	TRBD1	TRBV4-1	TRBJ1-2	CASSQAVGGTEEANYGYTF	TGCGCCAGCAGCCAAGCCGTAGGCGGGACAGAAGAAGCTAACTATGGCTACACCTTC
many	TRBD1	TRBV7-2	TRBJ2-5	CASSRGTGVFETQYF	TGTGCCAGCAGCAGGGGGACAGGGGTTTTTGAGACCCAGTACTTC
few	-	TRBV10-3	TRBJ2-7	CAISESWTAYYEQYF	TGTGCCATCAGTGAGTCGTGGACCGCATACTACGAGCAGTACTTC
-	TRBD1	TRBV12-3/TRBV12-4	TRBJ1-2	CASSGRWTGLNYGYTF	TGTGCCAGCAGTGGACGATGGACAGGGCTAAACTATGGCTACACCTTC